These 20 T cell receptor beta chains were sequenced from one sample in a study of cytomegalovirus exposure and HLA in healthy donors. Vbeta (60) and Jbeta (13) primers were used in the PCR. Repertoires were generated with immunoSEQ multiplex PCR, while TCRdb's copy carries only in-frame clones and drops some. This sample has roughly 60,000 clones, with about 69% found just once. Sequenced: PBMCs. These receptors were taken from a woman in her twenties or thirties in good health and CMV-seronegative.

The chain couples TRBV28 to TRBJ2-5; no firm D call. The assigned J gene may be wrong: the sequence end matches TRBJ2-7 better. Germline loops: CDR1 MDHEN, CDR2 SYDVKM. The CDR3 has 14 residues. CDR3 DNA: TGTGCCAGCAGTCCGCATGAGAAGGAGCACGAGCAGTACTTC. Translating it yields CASSPHEKEHEQYF.

The CDR3 DNA follows: TGTGCCAGCAGTTCCCCCGGGACAGCTGCAACTAATGAAAAACTGTTTTTT. It specifies CASSSPGTAATNEKLFF. The chain carries TRBV28 and TRBJ1-4; 7 bases are shared with TRBD1. The CDR3 is 17 amino acids. The trim removed 4 bases at V and 0 bases at J, leaving 8 bases unmatched. The germline V gene encodes CDR1 MDHEN and CDR2 SYDVKM.

This rearrangement joins TRBV28 to TRBJ2-1, with 11 bases fitting TRBD2. The J segment lost 6 bases and the V segment lost 0 bases, leaving 1 base of the junction unmatched. Germline V gives CDR1 MDHEN, CDR2 SYDVKM. The CDR3 is 15 amino acids. The CDR3 coding sequence is TGTGCCAGCAGTTTATGGCTAGCGGGAGGCAATGAGCAGTTCTTC. It codes for CASSLWLAGGNEQFF.

The chain joins TRBV27 to TRBJ2-1, with a tentative D call TRBD2 (6 bases). The germline V gene encodes CDR1 MNHEY and CDR2 SMNVEV (reference sequence). Trimming shortened V by 5 bases and J by 16 bases, and 18 bases separated the two germline ends. This CDR3 has 12 amino acids. DNA for the CDR3: TGTGCCAGCAGTCAGAATGGTGGACTACCTTTCTTC. Translation gives CASSQNGGLPFF.

The V and J genes are TRBV5-6 and TRBJ1-5; a weak D match, TRBD1 (6 bases). V lost 2 bases to trimming and J lost 7 bases, with 13 bases between them. Germline V gene data show CDR1 as SGHDT and CDR2 as YYEEEE. The CDR3 is 14 residues long. CDR3 nucleotide sequence: TGTGCCAGCAGCTTACAGGGAAACCGCCAGCCCCAGCATTTT. Translating it yields CASSLQGNRQPQHF.

The CDR3 DNA reads TGTGCCAGCAAACGGACTAGCGGGAGGCGCGGGCAGTACTTC. It encodes CASKRTSGRRGQYF. The chain joins TRBV2 to TRBJ2-7; 14 positions match TRBD2. From germline, CDR1 is SNHLY and CDR2 FYNNEI. This CDR3 spans 14 amino acids. J lost 9 bases, V lost 7 bases, and 8 bases had no gene match.

V usage is TRBV28 and J usage is TRBJ1-1; D is possibly TRBD1 (5 bases). Germline lookup yields CDR1 MDHEN and CDR2 SYDVKM. The V end was cut by 6 bases, the J end by 1 base, with 15 bases between. The CDR3 has 15 residues. CDR3 sequence: CASSQEGWGNTEAFF. CDR3 coding DNA: TGTGCCAGCAGCCAGGAGGGGTGGGGGAACACTGAAGCTTTCTTT. The full variable domain, in which reference TRBV28 and TRBJ1-1 provide the parts outside the CDR3, is DVKVTQSSRYLVKRTGEKVFLECVQDMDHENMFWYRQDPGLGLRLIYFSYDVKMKEKGDIPEGYSVSREKKERFSLILESASTNQTSMYLCASSQEGWGNTEAFFGQGTRLTVV.

J is TRBJ2-3 and V is TRBV7-6, with 12 bases lining up with TRBD2. The length of the CDR3 is 16 residues. Germline V gene sequence: CDR1 SGHVS, CDR2 FNYEAQ. Trimming cost V 3 bases and J 0 bases; bases outside gene matches: 1. CDR3 DNA: TGTGCCAGCAGCTTGGGGACTAGCGGGAGCACAGATACGCAGTATTTT. This codes for CASSLGTSGSTDTQYF.

V is TRBV28 and J is TRBJ2-7, with D perhaps matching TRBD1 (5 bases). CDR1 and CDR2 (germline): MDHEN, SYDVKM. The CDR3 consists of 19 residues. Trimming removed 5 bases at V and 3 bases at J, with 29 bases between. The CDR3 sequence: CASSIRTSRTVPADYEQYF. DNA of the CDR3: TGTGCCAGCAGTATCCGGACATCCCGGACGGTCCCTGCTGACTACGAGCAGTACTTC.

The chain employs TRBV6-4 and TRBJ1-4, with a tentative D call TRBD1 (5 bases). V was pared by 4 bases and J by 10 bases, with 16 bases between. Germline assignment: CDR1 MRHNA and CDR2 SNTAGT. The CDR3 extends over 14 amino acids. The CDR3 sequence: CASSVTGDLRKLFF. As DNA, the CDR3 is TGTGCCAGCAGTGTAACAGGTGACCTTCGAAAACTGTTTTTT.

This chain links TRBV7-9 with TRBJ1-1, with D possibly TRBD1 on 6 matching bases. The CDR3 spans 14 residues. Trimming pared 4 bases from V and 2 bases from J, leaving 11 bases between. Looked up from germline, CDR1 is SEHNR and CDR2 is FQNEAQ (reference sequence). Here the CDR3 reads CASSSHRDNTEAFF. CDR3 nucleotides: TGTGCCAGCAGCTCACACAGGGATAACACTGAAGCTTTCTTT.

CDR3 nucleotides: TGTGCCAGCAGCTTGAATGGGCTGGTTTCGGATACGCAGTATTTT. As protein: CASSLNGLVSDTQYF. The chain links TRBV7-3 to TRBJ2-3; D is uncertain. Germline V lookup: CDR1 SGHTA, CDR2 FQGTGA. Trimming removed 3 bases at V and 6 bases at J, with 16 bases between. CDR3 length: 15 residues.

As concerns this clone: Sequence at one end of the junction differs from germline and may be a read error. V gene TRBV18 combines with J gene TRBJ1-5; 7 positions match TRBD1. CDR3 length: 17 residues. Germline V lookup: CDR1 KGHSH, CDR2 LQKENI. CDR3 in amino acids: CASLPSLGGRGNQPQHF. For the CDR3, the DNA is TGTGCCAGCTTACCAAGTTTAGGGGGCCGGGGCAATCAGCCCCAGCATTTT.

The chain uses TRBV5-4 and TRBJ1-1; 7 bases match TRBD1. CDR3 length: 14 residues. Per the germline V gene, CDR1 is SGHNT and CDR2 is YYREEE (reference sequence). V dropped 1 base and J dropped 4; count of bases not matched to a gene: 4. DNA for the CDR3: TGTGCCAGCAGCTTGACCCAGGGGGGCACTGAAGCTTTCTTT. Amino acids: CASSLTQGGTEAFF.

The V and J genes are TRBV6-1 and TRBJ2-7; 8 positions agree with TRBD1. Germline trimming cut 3 bases from V and 2 bases from J; bases unmatched to any gene: 3. The CDR3 covers 14 residues. Germline lookup yields CDR1 MNHNS and CDR2 SASEGT. The CDR3 DNA sequence: TGTGCCAGCAGTGACGGACAGGGCCCCTACGAGCAGTACGTC. Amino acids: CASSDGQGPYEQYV.

This clone has only a few counts. The chain uses TRBV5-6 and TRBJ1-1; D perhaps matches TRBD1 (5 bases). The CDR3 sequence is 13 residues long. V lost 2 bases and J lost 7, with 12 bases in between. In germline, CDR1 is SGHDT, CDR2 YYEEEE. The CDR3 loop reads CASSFTGLFEAFF. CDR3 in DNA: TGTGCCAGCAGCTTTACAGGTTTATTTGAAGCTTTCTTT.

This chain links TRBV9 with TRBJ2-2; 9 nucleotides agree with TRBD2. The germline V gene encodes CDR1 SGDLS and CDR2 YYNGEE. The CDR3 spans 15 residues. The ends lost 0 bases at V and 4 bases at J; junction bases unmatched: 1. In DNA, the CDR3 is TGTGCCAGCAGCGTAGTAGCGGGAGTCACCGGGGAGCTGTTTTTT. The encoded protein is CASSVVAGVTGELFF.

This sequence joins TRBV5-6 and TRBJ2-6; 7 nucleotides match TRBD1. This CDR3 is built from 17 residues. CDR1 and CDR2 from the germline V gene are SGHDT and YYEEEE. The V and J ends lost 3 bases and 4 bases, in that order; junction bases with no gene match: 10. Here the CDR3 reads CASSSTGFRSGANVLTF. CDR3 DNA: TGTGCCAGCAGCTCGACAGGGTTTAGGTCCGGGGCCAACGTCCTGACTTTC.

The rearrangement links TRBV6-5 to TRBJ2-7; weak D call: TRBD2 (5 bases). With 5 bases removed from V and 4 bases from J, the gap between germline ends came to 15 bases. The CDR3 is 14 amino acids. Germline V gives CDR1 MNHEY, CDR2 SVGAGI. The CDR3 spells CASSPTYGGYEQYV. DNA for the CDR3: TGTGCCAGCAGTCCTACGTACGGCGGGTACGAGCAGTACGTC.

The chain is built from TRBV4-3 and TRBJ1-2; maybe TRBD1 (6 bases). CDR1 and CDR2 from the germline V gene are LGHNA and YSLEER. The CDR3 is made up of 18 amino acids. Trimming stripped 4 bases from V and 0 bases from J, with 21 bases between. The CDR3 region is CASSPKAGQGISNYGYTF. The DNA for the CDR3 is TGCGCCAGCAGCCCAAAAGCAGGCCAGGGGATATCTAACTATGGCTACACCTTC.